The 10 T cell receptor beta chains in this list originate from one sample, sequenced in a study of T-cell memory formation after mild COVID-19 (dated by TCRdb to about 2021). Libraries were made using 5' RACE. The data were produced on an Illumina NovaSeq 6000. TCRdb reran the public reads through fastp at Q25 and MiXCR, keeping productive beta chains. All rows with the same CDR3 protein become a single entry with the most common DNA and genes. For this sample there are a few hundred thousand distinct CDR3 sequences; approximately 16% appear just once. The ten most abundant clones make up 20% to 25% of the sample. Sequenced: PBMCs or a T cell subset sorted from them (not recorded which). Receptor source: a man aged 18 to 29 who had mild COVID-19 (a few samples of this study predate the infection). The sample titles of this study are shuffled in the database, so cell type and time point are left out; the donor was told from shared clones.

Here the CDR3 reads CASRFPGGVEQFF. As DNA, the CDR3 is TGTGCCAGCAGGTTCCCAGGGGGCGTTGAGCAGTTCTTC. The V call is TRBV7-9, the J call TRBJ2-1; 8 bases are a match to TRBD1. V gave up 6 bases and J gave up 9 bases; unmatched junction bases: 7. The CDR3 runs to 13 residues. Germline assignment: CDR1 SEHNR and CDR2 FQNEAQ (reference sequence).

This chain links TRBV19 with TRBJ2-1; a weak D match, TRBD1 (6 bases). V lost 4 bases and J lost 4, with 14 bases in between. Germline V gene data show CDR1 as LNHDA and CDR2 as SQIVND (reference sequence). The length of the CDR3 is 15 residues. The DNA for the CDR3 is TGTGCCAGTAGTAGACAGGCCCTGGGGTACAATGAGCAGTTCTTC. Translated, it gives CASSRQALGYNEQFF.

This chain joins TRBV5-5 and TRBJ2-2, with D perhaps matching TRBD2 (5 bases). CDR1 is SGHKS and CDR2 is YYEKEE in the germline V gene (reference sequence). V was trimmed by 8 bases and J by 4 bases, leaving 12 bases between them. The CDR3 spans 13 residues. In DNA form, the CDR3 reads TGTGCCAGTAGACGGGAATTCACCGGGGAGCTGTTTTTT. Its translation: CASRREFTGELFF. The complete variable domain, with remaining parts taken from reference TRBV5-5 and TRBJ2-2, reads DAGVTQSPTHLIKTRGQQVTLRCSPISGHKSVSWYQQVLGQGPQFIFQYYEKEERGRGNFPDRFSARQFPNYSSELNVNALLLGDSALYLCASRREFTGELFFGEGSRLTVL.

Only a few counts were recorded for this clonotype. The J gene is TRBJ2-3, the V gene TRBV7-3; 9 bases fit TRBD1. Germline loops: CDR1 SGHTA, CDR2 FQGTGA. V trimming: 2 bases; J trimming: 11 bases; junction bases outside the gene matches: 2. The CDR3 extends over 12 amino acids. The CDR3 region is CASSLLGQGQYF. CDR3 DNA: TGTGCCAGCAGCTTATTGGGACAGGGGCAGTATTTT.

This clonotype was observed a handful of times. The V and J genes are TRBV7-2 and TRBJ2-1, with D uncertain. The CDR3 loop spans 12 amino acids. The germline V gene has CDR1 SGHTA and CDR2 FQGNSA. Trimming removed 3 bases from V and 6 bases from J, with 6 bases in between. DNA for the CDR3: TGTGCCAGCAGCTTGATGTTCAATGAGCAGTTCTTC. Protein product: CASSLMFNEQFF.

The chain joins TRBV7-9 to TRBJ1-1; TRBD1 might be the D (6 bases). The CDR3 sequence is 14 residues long. V shed 3 bases and J shed 7 bases, with 15 bases lying between them. Germline V lookup: CDR1 SEHNR, CDR2 FQNEAQ (reference sequence). The CDR3 DNA is TGTGCCAGCAGCTTGGGGGGGGCTAGATATGAAGCTTTCTTT. Translation: CASSLGGARYEAFF.

This clonotype occurred a few times. V usage is TRBV5-8 and J usage is TRBJ2-3; 13 positions match TRBD2. The germline CDR1 and CDR2 sequences are SGHTS and YDEGEE. CDR3 length: 14 residues. The V and J ends lost 7 bases and 5 bases, in that order; junction bases with no gene match: 4. The CDR3 DNA reads as TGTGCCAGCGGGACTAGCGGGGACCAAGATACGCAGTATTTT. The encoded protein is CASGTSGDQDTQYF.

In its sample, this clonotype was seen a few times. The chain joins TRBV11-1 to TRBJ2-5; the D call may be TRBD1 or TRBD2 (5 bases each). V lost 1 base and J lost 7, with 16 bases in between. The CDR3 covers 15 residues. Germline CDR1 is SGHAT and CDR2 is FQDESV (reference sequence). The CDR3 sequence: CASSLGIAGTLTQYF. The CDR3 coding sequence is TGTGCCAGCAGCTTAGGAATCGCCGGGACCTTGACCCAGTACTTC.

This clonotype was counted between two and nine times. V usage is TRBV19 and J usage is TRBJ1-1; 9 bases fit TRBD1. CDR3 length: 14 amino acids. The germline V gene has CDR1 LNHDA and CDR2 SQIVND (reference sequence). Trimming removed 4 bases from V and 3 bases from J; junction bases left unmatched: 3. This chain's CDR3 is CASSTRTGDTEAFF. The CDR3, as DNA: TGTGCCAGTAGTACGAGGACAGGGGACACTGAAGCTTTCTTT.

The rearrangement joins TRBV27 to TRBJ2-3, with 7 bases lining up with TRBD2. The CDR3 runs to 14 residues. With 11 bases clipped from V and 1 base from J, the junction kept 9 bases outside the gene matches. Germline-derived CDR1 and CDR2 are MNHEY and SMNVEV (reference sequence). The CDR3 here is CAPRGGGRTDTQYF. CDR3 coding DNA: TGTGCCCCCCGGGGCGGGGGACGCACAGATACGCAGTATTTT.